A single sample gave rise to the 26 T cell receptor beta chains below, sequenced in a study of shared clonotypes between healthy human individuals. Repertoires were generated with immunoSEQ multiplex PCR, while TCRdb's copy carries only in-frame clones and drops some. The data contain about 470,000 clones, around 75% of them singletons. The sequenced sample was PBMCs. The origin of the receptors is a woman between 35 and 50 years old in good health. Some clones in this sample may be carry-over from other donors' samples.

The V gene is TRBV6-1, the J gene TRBJ2-2; the match to TRBD2 covers 9 bases. From germline, CDR1 is MNHNS and CDR2 SASEGT. The CDR3 spans 15 residues. V shed 5 bases and J 6 bases; nucleotides not matched to a gene: 7. CDR3 in amino acids: CASSQREANAGELFF. The CDR3 DNA reads as TGTGCCAGCAGTCAGCGGGAGGCGAATGCCGGGGAGCTGTTTTTT.

The rearrangement links TRBV9 to TRBJ1-2, with unresolved D. V lost 0 bases and J 4 bases, leaving 13 bases between the germline ends. The germline V gene has CDR1 SGDLS and CDR2 YYNGEE. The CDR3 runs 15 residues. CDR3 region: CASSVEPASRYGYTF. The DNA for the CDR3 is TGTGCCAGCAGCGTAGAGCCAGCCAGCCGCTATGGCTACACCTTC.

The chain links TRBV5-1 to TRBJ1-2; D unclear. Per germline, CDR1 SGHRS and CDR2 YFSETQ. The CDR3 length is 13 residues. V was clipped by 1 base and J by 6 bases, with 10 bases between them. CDR3: CASSLKVWDGYTF. The DNA of the CDR3 is TGCGCCAGCAGCTTGAAAGTATGGGATGGCTACACCTTC.

The gene calls are TRBV6-6 and TRBJ1-4; 7 bases align to TRBD1. This CDR3 has 14 residues. The germline gives CDR1 MNHNY, CDR2 SVGAGI (reference sequence). V trimming: 6 bases; J trimming: 5 bases; junction bases outside the gene matches: 6. Here the CDR3 reads CASSPRQGNEKLFF. The CDR3 DNA reads TGTGCCAGCAGCCCCCGACAGGGAAATGAAAAACTGTTTTTT.

This clone was observed a handful of times. At the DNA level, this CDR3 is encoded by other sequences in the same sample as well. The genes are TRBV2 and TRBJ1-5, with D perhaps matching TRBD1 (6 bases). V lost 0 bases and J 7 bases, leaving 13 bases between the germline ends. CDR1 and CDR2 from the germline V gene are SNHLY and FYNNEI. CDR3 length equals 15 residues. The CDR3 sequence is CASSEARGAGQPQHF. CDR3 nucleotide sequence: TGTGCCAGCAGTGAAGCGCGGGGGGCTGGACAGCCCCAGCATTTT. The full variable domain, rest sourced from reference TRBV2 and TRBJ1-5, is EPEVTQTPSHQVTQMGQEVILRCVPISNHLYFYWYRQILGQKVEFLVSFYNNEISEKSEIFDDQFSVERPDGSNFTLKIRSTKLEDSAMYFCASSEARGAGQPQHFGDGTRLSIL.

V is TRBV7-3 and J is TRBJ1-1; D is perhaps TRBD1 (5 bases). The germline gives CDR1 SGHTA, CDR2 FQGTGA. Trimming took 1 base from V and 8 from J, leaving 14 bases between them. This CDR3 has 14 amino acids. The CDR3 here is CASSLRGRQGEAFF. CDR3 nucleotide sequence: TGTGCCAGCAGCTTAAGAGGGAGGCAGGGCGAAGCTTTCTTT. Using reference TRBV7-3 and TRBJ1-1 for the parts outside the CDR3, the full variable domain is GAGVSQTPSNKVTEKGKYVELRCDPISGHTALYWYRQSLGQGPEFLIYFQGTGAADDSGLPNDRFFAVRPEGSVSTLKIQRTERGDSAVYLCASSLRGRQGEAFFGQGTRLTVV.

The gene calls are TRBV5-6 and TRBJ2-1; possibly TRBD2 for D (6 bases). The germline V and J ends were trimmed by 4 bases and 5 bases, with 10 bases remaining between them. The CDR3 sequence is 13 residues long. The V gene's germline CDR1 is SGHDT and CDR2 YYEEEE. The CDR3, as DNA: TGTGCCAGCAGCCTGACTAGTAACAATGAGCAGTTCTTC. As protein: CASSLTSNNEQFF. The full variable domain, with the rest looked up from reference TRBV5-6 and TRBJ2-1, is DAGVTQSPTHLIKTRGQQVTLRCSPKSGHDTVSWYQQALGQGPQFIFQYYEEEERQRGNFPDRFSGHQFPNYSSELNVNALLLGDSALYLCASSLTSNNEQFFGPGTRLTVL.

V usage is TRBV11-2 and J usage is TRBJ2-1, with D possibly being TRBD2 (6 bases). CDR3 length equals 16 residues. The germline V gene encodes CDR1 SGHAT and CDR2 FQNNGV. V was pared by 3 bases and J by 5 bases, with 17 bases between. CDR3 nucleotide sequence: TGTGCCAGCAGCTTCCCCGGGACTTTTACCAACAATGAGCAGTTCTTC. It yields the protein CASSFPGTFTNNEQFF.

This clone was found a few times. The chain carries TRBV30 and TRBJ1-1, with TRBD1 matching 7 bases. The CDR3 runs to 18 residues. The germline V gene encodes CDR1 GTSNPN and CDR2 SVGIG (reference sequence). Germline trimming cut 0 bases from V and 0 bases from J; bases unmatched to any gene: 13. The CDR3 protein is CAWSVYPTGIVMNTEAFF. Here the CDR3 DNA reads TGTGCCTGGAGTGTGTATCCGACAGGGATCGTCATGAACACTGAAGCTTTCTTT.

V usage is TRBV15 and J usage is TRBJ1-4; D unclear. Deletions cut 2 bases from V and 4 bases from J, with 20 bases between. Per the germline V gene, CDR1 is LNHNV and CDR2 is YYDKDF (reference sequence). This CDR3 spans 18 amino acids. CDR3 in DNA: TGTGCCACCAGCAGACGTCCTAGCCCCACACCAGATAATGAAAAACTGTTTTTT. Its translation: CATSRRPSPTPDNEKLFF. Supplemented by reference TRBV15 and TRBJ1-4, the full variable domain reads DAMVIQNPRYQVTQFGKPVTLSCSQTLNHNVMYWYQQKSSQAPKLLFHYYDKDFNNEADTPDNFQSRRPNTSFCFLDIRSPGLGDTAMYLCATSRRPSPTPDNEKLFFGSGTQLSVL.

This clone was observed a few times. This chain joins TRBV6-5 and TRBJ1-2; D unclear. Germline V CDR1 and CDR2: MNHEY, SVGAGI. This CDR3 spans 13 amino acids. Trimming took off 6 bases at V and 5 bases at J, with 13 bases between the two ends. The CDR3 sequence: CASRVSGGYGYTF. CDR3 coding DNA: TGTGCCAGCAGGGTCTCCGGCGGGTATGGCTACACCTTC.

A word on this clone: This may be a read error: a much more frequent sequence differs by one nucleotide. At the DNA level, this CDR3 is encoded by other sequences in the same sample as well. The rearrangement links TRBV28 to TRBJ2-7; tentative D call: TRBD2 (7 bases). The V gene lost 10 bases and the J gene lost 4 bases, with 17 bases spanning the gap. Germline lookup yields CDR1 MDHEN and CDR2 SYDVKM. This CDR3 comprises 13 residues. In DNA, the CDR3 is TGTGCCACCTCGACGGGGGGCTTGTACGAGCAGTACTTC. It is translated as CATSTGGLYEQYF.

The chain links TRBV15 to TRBJ1-5, with a weak D call TRBD1 (6 bases). The germline gives CDR1 LNHNV, CDR2 YYDKDF (reference sequence). The CDR3 loop spans 15 amino acids. The V end was cut by 0 bases, the J end by 6 bases, with 12 bases between. The CDR3 DNA sequence: TGTGCCACCAGCAGAGATTACGGGGGCGGTCAGCCCCAGCATTTT. Protein product: CATSRDYGGGQPQHF.

The chain has TRBV7-9 and TRBJ1-1; weak D call: TRBD1 (5 bases). In germline, CDR1 is SEHNR, CDR2 FQNEAQ (reference sequence). This CDR3 is 15 amino acids long. V was clipped by 1 base and J by 7 bases, with 16 bases between them. The CDR3 DNA is TGTGCCAGCAGCTTAGAGTCGGGGGGTTCCGGTGAAGCTTTCTTT. This codes for CASSLESGGSGEAFF.

The chain uses TRBV2 and TRBJ2-7, with D unresolved. CDR1 and CDR2 from the germline V gene are SNHLY and FYNNEI. V gave up 6 bases and J gave up 6 bases, with 6 bases separating them. The CDR3 loop spans 10 amino acids. CDR3 in DNA: TGTGCCAGCAGGGGTATCGAGCAGTACTTC. It translates to CASRGIEQYF.

This clone has just a few counts. The chain links TRBV6-1 to TRBJ1-5; the D gene is possibly TRBD1 (5 bases). Between the trimmed V and J ends, which lost 6 bases and 4 bases, there was a span of 13 bases. The CDR3 has 14 residues. Germline CDR1 MNHNS, CDR2 SASEGT. CDR3 in amino acids: CASRDGTLNQPQHF. In DNA form, the CDR3 reads TGTGCCAGCAGGGACGGGACGCTTAATCAGCCCCAGCATTTT.

The chain employs TRBV5-1 and TRBJ2-3; D gene unclear. Trimming shortened V by 0 bases and J by 1 base, and 9 bases separated the two germline ends. Per the germline V gene, CDR1 is SGHRS and CDR2 is YFSETQ. This CDR3 comprises 15 residues. Written as DNA, the CDR3 is TGCGCCAGCAGCTTGGATCCTTCGGGCACAGATACGCAGTATTTT. Protein: CASSLDPSGTDTQYF.

Worth noting for this clone: The sample holds other DNA sequences that translate to the same CDR3. This chain uses TRBV5-4 with TRBJ2-7; 11 bases are shared with TRBD2. Trimming at V came to 4 bases and at J to 1 base, leaving 7 bases not matched to a gene. CDR3 length: 16 amino acids. Germline assignment: CDR1 SGHNT and CDR2 YYREEE (reference sequence). CDR3 protein: CASSLGGLAGSYEQYF. CDR3 bases: TGTGCCAGCAGCCTTGGAGGACTAGCGGGTTCCTACGAGCAGTACTTC.

The chain is built from TRBV29-1 and TRBJ1-2; D not certain. The CDR3 has 13 residues. Germline values: CDR1 SQVTM, CDR2 ANQGSEA. CDR3: CIAYRQTNYGYTF. The CDR3 DNA is TGCATCGCATACAGACAAACTAACTATGGCTACACCTTC.

This clone was seen more than once but under ten times. The chain uses TRBV30 and TRBJ1-2; D is uncertain. Germline assignment: CDR1 GTSNPN and CDR2 SVGIG (reference sequence). The CDR3 is 11 residues long. Trimming took 1 base from V and 5 from J, leaving 5 bases between them. The CDR3 reads CAWSALYGYTF. CDR3 nucleotides: TGTGCCTGGAGTGCCCTATATGGCTACACCTTC.

V gene TRBV7-2 combines with J gene TRBJ2-7, with D possibly being TRBD1 or TRBD2 (5 bases each). This CDR3 region has 15 residues. Germline V lookup: CDR1 SGHTA, CDR2 FQGNSA. The V gene lost 5 bases and the J gene lost 7 bases, with 21 bases spanning the gap. Written as DNA, the CDR3 is TGTGCCAGCAGCCAAGCCGGGACGGTTCCTCGGGAGCAGTACTTC. Translated: CASSQAGTVPREQYF.

A word on this clone: A far larger clone differs by one base, so this is likely a read error. The rearrangement joins TRBV7-2 to TRBJ1-1, with 9 bases aligning to TRBD1. The germline V gene has CDR1 SGHTA and CDR2 FQGNSA. The V and J ends lost 3 bases and 1 base, in that order; junction bases with no gene match: 0. The CDR3 is made up of 14 amino acids. This CDR3 reads CASSLTGGNTEAFF. The CDR3 region has the DNA TGTGCCAGCAGCTTGACAGGGGGGAACACTGAAGCTTTCTTT.

The chain is built from TRBV30 and TRBJ1-4, with 7 bases matching TRBD1. Germline lookup yields CDR1 GTSNPN and CDR2 SVGIG (reference sequence). Trimming cost V 4 bases and J 8 bases; bases outside gene matches: 4. The CDR3 contains 12 residues. The CDR3 sequence is CAWTGGREKLFF. The CDR3 nucleotides are TGTGCCTGGACAGGGGGAAGAGAAAAACTGTTTTTT.

The chain couples TRBV4-3 to TRBJ2-7; 7 bases match TRBD1. Per the germline V gene, CDR1 is LGHNA and CDR2 is YSLEER. The CDR3 has 15 residues. Trimming cost V 0 bases and J 7 bases; bases outside gene matches: 9. CDR3 region: CASSQEATGWGEQYF. The CDR3 DNA sequence: TGCGCCAGCAGCCAAGAGGCGACAGGGTGGGGGGAGCAGTACTTC.

The rearrangement uses TRBV2 and TRBJ2-5, with 8 bases identical to TRBD2. J was trimmed by 2 bases and V by 0 bases; bases with no gene match: 2. CDR3 size: 15 residues. Germline V gene lookup returns CDR1 SNHLY and CDR2 FYNNEI. Here the CDR3 reads CASSEAGTRQETQYF. The DNA for the CDR3 is TGTGCCAGCAGTGAAGCGGGGACTAGGCAAGAGACCCAGTACTTC.

The chain uses TRBV7-2 and TRBJ2-5; D is possibly TRBD2 (5 bases). Per the germline V gene, CDR1 is SGHTA and CDR2 is FQGNSA. The V end lost 5 bases, the J end lost 11 bases, and 15 bases lay between the germline ends. The CDR3 is 12 residues long. The CDR3 coding sequence is TGTGCCAGCAGCCCTAGACGTGGGGAGCAGTACTTC. Protein sequence: CASSPRRGEQYF.